Below are 21 T cell receptor beta chains sequenced from a single sample in a study of blood T cell repertoires in COVID-19. Libraries were prepared by immunoSEQ multiplex PCR; TCRdb keeps only in-frame clonotypes and omits some of them. This sample carries roughly 290,000 clones, approximately 83% of them seen once, and the ten largest clones take about 1.9%. The sample consisted of peripheral blood. The receptor source for this set is a woman aged 25 to 39 who had recovered from COVID-19.

The V and J genes are TRBV7-9 and TRBJ2-7; 10 nucleotides agree with TRBD2. V was pared by 1 base and J by 4 bases, with 7 bases of the junction left unmatched. The CDR3 loop spans 16 amino acids. Germline V gene sequence: CDR1 SEHNR, CDR2 FQNEAQ (reference sequence). Written as DNA, the CDR3 is TGTGCCAGCAGCTTAGAGTCTAGCGGGAGACCATACGAGCAGTACTTC. Protein product: CASSLESSGRPYEQYF. Using reference TRBV7-9 and TRBJ2-7 for the parts outside the CDR3, the full variable domain is DTGVSQNPRHKITKRGQNVTFRCDPISEHNRLYWYRQTLGQGPEFLTYFQNEAQLEKSRLLSDRFSAERPKGSFSTLEIQRTEQGDSAMYLCASSLESSGRPYEQYFGPGTRLTVT.

This chain connects TRBV25-1 to TRBJ1-6; 10 bases align to TRBD1. Germline CDR1 reads MGHDK; CDR2 reads SYGVNS. The V and J ends lost 5 bases and 9 bases, in that order; junction bases with no gene match: 7. The CDR3 runs to 15 residues. CDR3 nucleotide sequence: TGTGCCAGCAGTAAGACAGGGGGCTCACGTTCACCCCTCCACTTT. This sequence encodes CASSKTGGSRSPLHF.

The chain uses TRBV28 and TRBJ2-1; 9 positions match TRBD2. Trimming at V came to 6 bases and at J to 9 bases, leaving 9 bases not matched to a gene. This CDR3 region has 14 residues. In germline, CDR1 is MDHEN, CDR2 SYDVKM. CDR3 bases: TGTGCCAGCAGCCCTCGGAGTAGCGGGGGTGAGCAGTTCTTC. As protein: CASSPRSSGGEQFF.

The table lists this clone with a count of one. J is TRBJ2-3 and V is TRBV3-1 (or the pseudogene TRBV3-2); 10 nucleotides line up with TRBD1. The CDR3 is made up of 17 amino acids. V was pared by 1 base and J by 4 bases, with 8 bases of the junction left unmatched. CDR1 and CDR2 (germline): LGHDT, YNNKEL (reference sequence). Written as DNA, the CDR3 is TGTGCCAGCAGCCAAGGTTGGGGACAGGGGTTCGCAGATACGCAGTATTTT. It specifies CASSQGWGQGFADTQYF.

The V call is TRBV7-9, the J call TRBJ2-4; a weak D match, TRBD1 (6 bases). The germline V gene encodes CDR1 SEHNR and CDR2 FQNEAQ (reference sequence). This CDR3 is built from 15 residues. V was pared by 0 bases and J by 6 bases, with 12 bases between. CDR3 loop: CASSLATGSGNIQYF. Here the CDR3 DNA reads TGTGCCAGCAGCTTAGCAACAGGGTCCGGAAACATTCAGTACTTC.

The chain links TRBV6-2 or TRBV6-3 to TRBJ2-1, with TRBD2 identical over 8 bases. The CDR3 is 16 residues long. Germline V gene lookup returns CDR1 MNHEY and CDR2 SVGEGT. V shed 5 bases, J shed 6 bases, and the junction held 12 bases outside the gene matches. CDR3 amino acids: CASSHPRSGTFNEQFF. In DNA, the CDR3 is TGTGCCAGCAGTCACCCCCGTAGCGGGACCTTCAATGAGCAGTTCTTC.

This chain links TRBV11-3 with TRBJ1-1; 9 nucleotides line up with TRBD1. Per the germline V gene, CDR1 is SGHNT and CDR2 is YENEEA. CDR3 size: 14 residues. V was pared by 5 bases and J by 4 bases, with 5 bases of the junction left unmatched. The CDR3 loop reads CASSPGTGSTEAFF. The CDR3 DNA sequence: TGTGCCAGCAGCCCCGGGACAGGGAGCACTGAAGCTTTCTTT.

This sequence joins TRBV27 and TRBJ2-1; D gene unclear. Germline V gives CDR1 MNHEY, CDR2 SMNVEV (reference sequence). Trimming stripped 5 bases from V and 8 bases from J, with 19 bases between. CDR3 length equals 15 residues. CDR3 residues: CASSRSRHAMDEQFF. The CDR3 coding sequence is TGTGCCAGCAGTCGCTCGAGGCACGCTATGGATGAGCAGTTCTTC.

The rearrangement joins TRBV5-1 to TRBJ2-5, with TRBD2 matching 14 bases. The CDR3 has 15 amino acids. With V trimmed by 3 bases and J by 5 bases, 3 bases remained unmatched. CDR1 and CDR2 from the germline V gene are SGHRS and YFSETQ. CDR3 nucleotide sequence: TGCGCCAGCAGCTGGACTAGCGGGGGGTTGGAGACCCAGTACTTC. This translates into CASSWTSGGLETQYF.

V is TRBV14 and J is TRBJ2-7; D might be TRBD2 (6 bases). Looked up from germline, CDR1 is SGHDN and CDR2 is FVKESK. Trimming left V 0 bases short and J 6 bases short, with 9 bases between. The length of the CDR3 is 13 residues. CDR3 region: CASSQDRGSEQYF. CDR3 DNA: TGTGCCAGCAGCCAAGATCGGGGGTCCGAGCAGTACTTC.

The rearrangement uses TRBV5-1 and TRBJ1-2; D is possibly TRBD1 (5 bases). Germline values: CDR1 SGHRS, CDR2 YFSETQ. The V end lost 0 bases, the J end lost 5 bases, and 11 bases lay between the germline ends. The CDR3 has 14 amino acids. CDR3 sequence reads: CASSLEGFEYGYTF. The CDR3 DNA follows: TGCGCCAGCAGCTTGGAGGGGTTCGAGTATGGCTACACCTTC. Looking up the rest from reference TRBV5-1 and TRBJ1-2 gives the full variable domain: KAGVTQTPRYLIKTRGQQVTLSCSPISGHRSVSWYQQTPGQGLQFLFEYFSETQRNKGNFPGRFSGRQFSNSRSEMNVSTLELGDSALYLCASSLEGFEYGYTFGSGTRLTVV.

The chain links TRBV29-1 to TRBJ2-7; the match to TRBD2 covers 7 bases. The CDR3 has 14 residues. CDR1 is SQVTM and CDR2 is ANQGSEA in the germline V gene. Losses at the gene ends were 7 bases for V and 7 bases for J; bases not matched to a gene: 16. The CDR3 here is CSAFGWGGPGEQYF. In DNA form, the CDR3 reads TGCAGCGCCTTCGGTTGGGGAGGGCCGGGTGAGCAGTACTTC.

The chain has TRBV5-5 and TRBJ2-1; TRBD1 matches at 7 bases. CDR1 is SGHKS and CDR2 is YYEKEE in the germline V gene (reference sequence). The CDR3 covers 14 residues. V lost 3 bases and J lost 7; bases outside the gene matches: 7. CDR3 amino acids: CASSSFQQGNEQFF. The CDR3 bases are TGTGCCAGCAGCTCGTTCCAACAGGGGAATGAGCAGTTCTTC.

The V and J genes are TRBV5-3 and TRBJ1-2; D not certain. TRBV5-3 is sorted into the ORF group, with uncertain function. The CDR3 contains 15 residues. The V and J ends lost 4 bases and 1 base respectively, with 14 bases between them. The CDR3 reads CARSPSPGNNYGYTF. CDR3 DNA: TGTGCCAGAAGCCCCTCACCCGGGAATAACTATGGCTACACCTTC.

V and J are TRBV14 and TRBJ1-1, with D perhaps matching TRBD1 (5 bases). V was shortened by 5 bases and J by 6 bases, with 16 bases between the two germline ends. This CDR3 spans 14 amino acids. Germline CDR1 SGHDN, CDR2 FVKESK. CDR3 in amino acids: CASSFHSGGSEAFF. The CDR3 DNA follows: TGTGCCAGCAGCTTTCACTCGGGGGGGTCTGAAGCTTTCTTT.

J is TRBJ2-1 and V is TRBV5-1; D ambiguous. V was clipped by 0 bases and J by 0 bases, with 10 bases between them. CDR1 is SGHRS and CDR2 is YFSETQ in the germline V gene. The length of the CDR3 is 16 residues. CDR3 DNA: TGCGCCAGCAGCTTGGGTCCACCGAGCTCCTACAATGAGCAGTTCTTC. Translated: CASSLGPPSSYNEQFF.

The chain combines TRBV6-5 with TRBJ1-6, with D possibly being TRBD1 (5 bases). The germline gives CDR1 MNHEY, CDR2 SVGAGI. This CDR3 has 15 residues. V lost 4 bases and J lost 10, with 17 bases in between. CDR3 DNA sequence: TGTGCCAGCAGTTCCCCGGGGGGAACCGGGTCACCCCTCCACTTT. Its protein is CASSSPGGTGSPLHF.

CDR3 DNA: TGTGCCAGCAGTTTCTCAGGAAGAAGTGTAAATGAGCAGTTCTTC. Protein product: CASSFSGRSVNEQFF. This chain joins TRBV28 and TRBJ2-1; D remains ambiguous. The CDR3 consists of 15 residues. From germline, CDR1 is MDHEN and CDR2 SYDVKM. The V gene lost 3 bases and the J gene lost 7 bases, with 16 bases spanning the gap.

The chain has TRBV5-1 and TRBJ1-6; tentatively, D is TRBD1 (5 bases). The V gene's germline CDR1 is SGHRS and CDR2 YFSETQ. The CDR3 totals 18 residues. The V end lost 3 bases, the J end lost 0 bases, and 16 bases lay between the germline ends. CDR3 nucleotide sequence: TGCGCCAGCAGCTCGGAGGGGACCCTTAGCTCCTATAATTCACCCCTCCACTTT. Protein: CASSSEGTLSSYNSPLHF.

The rearrangement uses TRBV7-9 and TRBJ1-1; 12 nucleotides line up with TRBD1. This CDR3 has 14 amino acids. The ends lost 3 bases at V and 10 bases at J; junction bases unmatched: 6. The germline CDR1 and CDR2 sequences are SEHNR and FQNEAQ (reference sequence). The CDR3 here is CASSFGTGGAGAFF. CDR3 nucleotides: TGTGCCAGCAGCTTTGGGACAGGGGGCGCGGGAGCTTTCTTT.

In its sample, this clone was seen once. This sequence joins TRBV21-1 and TRBJ1-5. TRBV21-1 is recorded as a pseudogene. CDR3 length: 14 amino acids. In nucleotides, the CDR3 is TGTGCCAGCAACCGGGGGGGGCCGGACCAGCCCCAGCATTTT. This translates into CASNRGGPDQPQHF.